Included here is one TCR beta chain sequence, with context. As processed by the authors: Nucleated cell counts were estimated from reference gene primer amplification. The assay was immunoSEQ multiplex PCR, and TCRdb's table has in-frame clones only and misses some. V and J calls and clone size are as listed in that table; D and trimming were resolved from the DNA. The table lists 350,000 or so clones, 80% to 95% of them singletons, with under 20% in the top ten. The entry originates in a study of blood T cell repertoires in COVID-19. The sample consisted of PBMCs or T cells enriched from blood (not recorded which). The receptor was derived from a woman aged 25 to 45 who had recovered from COVID-19.

CDR3 sequence: CATRSRTGNYGYTF. CDR3 sequence (DNA): TGTGCCACCAGGTCCAGGACAGGGAACTATGGCTACACCTTC. The chain employs TRBV24-1 and TRBJ1-2; TRBD1 aligns across 8 bases. Germline V CDR1 and CDR2: KGHDR, SFDVKD. Trimming at V came to 7 bases and at J to 2 bases, leaving 5 bases not matched to a gene. The CDR3 is 14 residues long.